Listed below are T cell receptor beta chains from one sample, sequenced in a study of CD8+ T cells in alopecia areata. The method was immunoSEQ multiplex PCR; TCRdb's version includes in-frame clones alone and lacks a portion of them. Of 100,000 to 130,000 clones listed, roughly 64% are singletons. Material for sequencing was CD8+ T cells sorted from blood. These receptors originate from a human donor in good health. Both conserved end residues are part of each CDR3. Each record gives: CDR3 DNA, CDR3 protein, J gene, clone size, D gene, V gene. D genes are given only for firm matches. Clone size is shown for a subset of rows, as once, few, many or a class of expanded clone.

CDR3 DNA: TGTGCCAGCTCGCGCGGACTAGCGGGGTATCTACGTGACACAGATACGCAGTATTTT; CDR3 protein: CASSRGLAGYLRDTDTQYF; J gene: TRBJ2-3; clone size: NA; D gene: TRBD2; V gene: TRBV18
CDR3 DNA: TGTGCCAGCAGTGAAGCCTTCCCCCTTAGGGGCTACACCTTC; CDR3 protein: CASSEAFPLRGYTF; J gene: TRBJ1-2; clone size: NA; D gene: NA; V gene: TRBV2
CDR3 DNA: TGTGCCAGCAGTTTCCACCCTTCGGGACAGAATTACGAGCAGTACTTC; CDR3 protein: CASSFHPSGQNYEQYF; J gene: TRBJ2-7; clone size: NA; D gene: TRBD1; V gene: TRBV28
CDR3 DNA: TGTGCCAGCAGCCTCGGGACAGATTCACCCCTCCACTTT; CDR3 protein: CASSLGTDSPLHF; J gene: TRBJ1-6; clone size: NA; D gene: TRBD1; V gene: TRBV5-6
CDR3 DNA: TGTGCCAGCAGCTTAAGCAGCTCCTACGAGCAGTACTTC; CDR3 protein: CASSLSSSYEQYF; J gene: TRBJ2-7; clone size: NA; D gene: NA; V gene: TRBV7-9
CDR3 DNA: TGTGCCATCAGTGAAGACAGGGGGCAGGTGGTGGCCAAAAACATTCAGTACTTC; CDR3 protein: CAISEDRGQVVAKNIQYF; J gene: TRBJ2-4; clone size: NA; D gene: TRBD1; V gene: TRBV10-3
CDR3 DNA: TGTGCCAGCAGCCTACCCGGGACTAGAATCGGCACAGATACGCAGTATTTT; CDR3 protein: CASSLPGTRIGTDTQYF; J gene: TRBJ2-3; clone size: NA; D gene: TRBD2; V gene: TRBV28
CDR3 DNA: TGTGCCAGCAGCTTGGGTTTCGGCGGTTACAATCAGCCCCAGCATTTT; CDR3 protein: CASSLGFGGYNQPQHF; J gene: TRBJ1-5; clone size: NA; D gene: NA; V gene: TRBV5-6
CDR3 DNA: TGTGCCAGCAGCTTACAGGGGGATTATAATTCACCCCTCCACTTT; CDR3 protein: CASSLQGDYNSPLHF; J gene: TRBJ1-6; clone size: NA; D gene: TRBD1; V gene: TRBV13
CDR3 DNA: TGTGCCACCAGCAGAGATCGGTCAGTCTATGGCTACACCTTC; CDR3 protein: CATSRDRSVYGYTF; J gene: TRBJ1-2; clone size: NA; D gene: NA; V gene: TRBV15
CDR3 DNA: TGCAGCGTTGAAGCGGCGGCAGGGTCGACGACTGAAGCTTTCTTT; CDR3 protein: CSVEAAAGSTTEAFF; J gene: TRBJ1-1; clone size: NA; D gene: NA; V gene: TRBV29-1
CDR3 DNA: TGTGCCAGCAGCGTAGATGAGGGCCCCCCGTTCTTC; CDR3 protein: CASSVDEGPPFF; J gene: TRBJ2-1; clone size: NA; D gene: NA; V gene: TRBV9
CDR3 DNA: TGTGCCAGCAGTGTAATGGGGGCCGGGTATGGCTACACCTTC; CDR3 protein: CASSVMGAGYGYTF; J gene: TRBJ1-2; clone size: NA; D gene: NA; V gene: TRBV25-1
CDR3 DNA: TGTGCCAGCAGCCCACCCTATTACGAGCAGTACTTC; CDR3 protein: CASSPPYYEQYF; J gene: TRBJ2-7; clone size: NA; D gene: NA; V gene: TRBV7-9
CDR3 DNA: TGCAGTGCTAGAGCAGGGACCCAGTACTTC; CDR3 protein: CSARAGTQYF; J gene: TRBJ2-5; clone size: NA; D gene: NA; V gene: TRBV20-1
CDR3 DNA: TGTGCCAGCAGCGTATCGCACCAGCCGAACTACGAGCAGTACTTC; CDR3 protein: CASSVSHQPNYEQYF; J gene: TRBJ2-7; clone size: NA; D gene: NA; V gene: TRBV9
CDR3 DNA: TGCAGCGTTGAAGAGGACTCTGGGGCCAACGTCCTGACTTTC; CDR3 protein: CSVEEDSGANVLTF; J gene: TRBJ2-6; clone size: NA; D gene: NA; V gene: TRBV29-1
CDR3 DNA: TGTGCCAGCAGTGAAGCGGGTGAGGGCGACGAGCAGTACTTC; CDR3 protein: CASSEAGEGDEQYF; J gene: TRBJ2-7; clone size: NA; D gene: NA; V gene: TRBV2
CDR3 DNA: TGTGCCACCAGCAGAGACTGGACTAGCCGCTCAGATACGCAGTATTTT; CDR3 protein: CATSRDWTSRSDTQYF; J gene: TRBJ2-3; clone size: once; D gene: TRBD2; V gene: TRBV15
CDR3 DNA: TGTGCCAGCAGTTTATACAGTTTCGATAGCAATCAGCCCCAGCATTTT; CDR3 protein: CASSLYSFDSNQPQHF; J gene: TRBJ1-5; clone size: NA; D gene: NA; V gene: TRBV28
CDR3 DNA: TGTGCCAGCTCGACAGGGAGCTCCTACGAGCAGTACTTC; CDR3 protein: CASSTGSSYEQYF; J gene: TRBJ2-7; clone size: NA; D gene: TRBD1; V gene: TRBV19
CDR3 DNA: TGTGCCAGCAGCTTATGGCCAGGACCTATCTCTGGGGCCAACGTCCTGACTTTC; CDR3 protein: CASSLWPGPISGANVLTF; J gene: TRBJ2-6; clone size: once; D gene: NA; V gene: TRBV7-9
CDR3 DNA: TGTGCCAGCAGCTTTGAACTAGTTTTGACAGATACGCAGTATTTT; CDR3 protein: CASSFELVLTDTQYF; J gene: TRBJ2-3; clone size: NA; D gene: NA; V gene: TRBV7-9
CDR3 DNA: TGCAGCGTTGAAGATTTCGGGGACATCTCTAACTATGGCTACACCTTC; CDR3 protein: CSVEDFGDISNYGYTF; J gene: TRBJ1-2; clone size: NA; D gene: NA; V gene: TRBV29-1
CDR3 DNA: TGCGCCAGCAGCCAAGACAGGGGAAGGTACGAGCAGTACTTC; CDR3 protein: CASSQDRGRYEQYF; J gene: TRBJ2-7; clone size: NA; D gene: NA; V gene: TRBV4-3
CDR3 DNA: TGTGCCAGCAGCTTGGGCAGGGGAATCTCAGATACGCAGTATTTT; CDR3 protein: CASSLGRGISDTQYF; J gene: TRBJ2-3; clone size: few; D gene: NA; V gene: TRBV13
CDR3 DNA: TGTGCCAGCACTACCCGGGGCGTAGGGGTGTACGAGCAGTACTTC; CDR3 protein: CASTTRGVGVYEQYF; J gene: TRBJ2-7; clone size: NA; D gene: NA; V gene: TRBV28
CDR3 DNA: TGTGCCACTTCGGGACTAGCGTCCTACGAGCAGTACTTC; CDR3 protein: CATSGLASYEQYF; J gene: TRBJ2-7; clone size: NA; D gene: TRBD2; V gene: TRBV2
CDR3 DNA: TGTGCCAGCAGTTCGATCGCTGAAGCTTTCTTT; CDR3 protein: CASSSIAEAFF; J gene: TRBJ1-1; clone size: few; D gene: NA; V gene: TRBV28
CDR3 DNA: TGTGCCAGCAGTTTATTTCGGGTTGAAACAGGCGGGCAGTACTTC; CDR3 protein: CASSLFRVETGGQYF; J gene: TRBJ2-7; clone size: NA; D gene: NA; V gene: TRBV28
CDR3 DNA: TGTGCCACCCTTATTCGGAGGGGGGACCTCTCTGGGGCCAACGTCCTGACTTTC; CDR3 protein: CATLIRRGDLSGANVLTF; J gene: TRBJ2-6; clone size: NA; D gene: NA; V gene: TRBV2
CDR3 DNA: TGTGCCAGCAGCCAAGATGGGAATGAGCAGTTCTTC; CDR3 protein: CASSQDGNEQFF; J gene: TRBJ2-1; clone size: NA; D gene: NA; V gene: TRBV4-2
CDR3 DNA: TGCAGTGCTTTCCTAGGAGATACGCAGTATTTT; CDR3 protein: CSAFLGDTQYF; J gene: TRBJ2-3; clone size: NA; D gene: NA; V gene: TRBV20-1
CDR3 DNA: TGTGCCAGCAGCCACCGGACTAGCGGGGAGGTCTACGAGCAGTACTTC; CDR3 protein: CASSHRTSGEVYEQYF; J gene: TRBJ2-7; clone size: once; D gene: TRBD2; V gene: TRBV7-9
CDR3 DNA: TGTGCCAGCAGCTTGAGGGGGCCGTACAATGAGCAGTTCTTC; CDR3 protein: CASSLRGPYNEQFF; J gene: TRBJ2-1; clone size: NA; D gene: TRBD1; V gene: TRBV5-4
CDR3 DNA: TGCAGCGTTGAAGAGGTAGCGACTAGCGGTGACAATGAGCAGTTCTTC; CDR3 protein: CSVEEVATSGDNEQFF; J gene: TRBJ2-1; clone size: NA; D gene: TRBD2; V gene: TRBV29-1
CDR3 DNA: TGTGCCAGCAGCTTAGAGTCGCTTTCCGGCCACGAGCAGTACTTC; CDR3 protein: CASSLESLSGHEQYF; J gene: TRBJ2-7; clone size: NA; D gene: NA; V gene: TRBV7-9
CDR3 DNA: TGTGCCAGCAGTGAGGGGAGCAGCAATGAGCAGTTCTTC; CDR3 protein: CASSEGSSNEQFF; J gene: TRBJ2-1; clone size: NA; D gene: NA; V gene: TRBV6-4
CDR3 DNA: TGTGCCAGCAGCGTAAGGTTGATGGAGACCCAGTACTTC; CDR3 protein: CASSVRLMETQYF; J gene: TRBJ2-5; clone size: NA; D gene: NA; V gene: TRBV9
CDR3 DNA: TGTGCCAGCAGCACCGGATTACAAGAGACCCAGTACTTC; CDR3 protein: CASSTGLQETQYF; J gene: TRBJ2-5; clone size: NA; D gene: NA; V gene: TRBV5-4
CDR3 DNA: TGTGCCAGCAGTACAGGGAACAATGAGCAGTTCTTC; CDR3 protein: CASSTGNNEQFF; J gene: TRBJ2-1; clone size: NA; D gene: NA; V gene: TRBV6-4
CDR3 DNA: TGTGCCAGCAGCCTCAACACCGGGGAGCTGTTTTTT; CDR3 protein: CASSLNTGELFF; J gene: TRBJ2-2; clone size: NA; D gene: NA; V gene: TRBV28
CDR3 DNA: TGCGCCAGCAGCTTGGATTCGTTGAACACTGAAGCTTTCTTT; CDR3 protein: CASSLDSLNTEAFF; J gene: TRBJ1-1; clone size: few; D gene: NA; V gene: TRBV5-1
CDR3 DNA: TGTGCTAGTGGTTTGGTAGGGGAAGAGACCCAGTACTTC; CDR3 protein: CASGLVGEETQYF; J gene: TRBJ2-5; clone size: NA; D gene: NA; V gene: TRBV12-5
CDR3 DNA: TGTGCCAGCAGCTTGGTCGGCAGGGCGATGGGCGAGCAGTACTTC; CDR3 protein: CASSLVGRAMGEQYF; J gene: TRBJ2-7; clone size: NA; D gene: NA; V gene: TRBV5-6
CDR3 DNA: TGCGCCAGCAGTGAGTTAGGCCCCAACAATGAGCAGTTCTTC; CDR3 protein: CASSELGPNNEQFF; J gene: TRBJ2-1; clone size: few; D gene: NA; V gene: TRBV10-2